This TCR beta chain was recorded in a study of OX40 agonist ivuxolimab in advanced cancers. Overall study: The patients received ivuxolimab by intravenous route every 2 weeks at 0.01 to 10 mg/kg.

Enrollment shut out patients with autoimmune disease history or systemic immunosuppression. To note about this clone: The antigen remains unidentified.

Germline V lookup: CDR1 SEHNR, CDR2 FQNEAQ (reference sequence). The CDR3 consists of 14 residues. V was shortened by 6 bases and J by 7 bases, with 18 bases between the two germline ends. Here immunoSEQ multiplex PCR was the method, and the copy in TCRdb shows in-frame clones only, minus some. The table records 40,000 to 60,000 clones, 75% to 90% of them present only once. Study findings and constraints: Some nonresponders additionally presented with little normalized T-cell clonal expansion.

The origin of this receptor is an adult with an advanced solid tumor such as melanoma, head and neck, liver or kidney cancer. The specimen comprised CD4+ or CD8+ T cells sorted from blood, sampled in a trial of the OX40 agonist ivuxolimab. This chain connects TRBV7-9 to TRBJ1-2; no firm D call. Here the CDR3 DNA reads TGTGCCAGCAGACCCACGCCTGATTTCGGTGGCTACACCTTC. As protein: CASRPTPDFGGYTF.